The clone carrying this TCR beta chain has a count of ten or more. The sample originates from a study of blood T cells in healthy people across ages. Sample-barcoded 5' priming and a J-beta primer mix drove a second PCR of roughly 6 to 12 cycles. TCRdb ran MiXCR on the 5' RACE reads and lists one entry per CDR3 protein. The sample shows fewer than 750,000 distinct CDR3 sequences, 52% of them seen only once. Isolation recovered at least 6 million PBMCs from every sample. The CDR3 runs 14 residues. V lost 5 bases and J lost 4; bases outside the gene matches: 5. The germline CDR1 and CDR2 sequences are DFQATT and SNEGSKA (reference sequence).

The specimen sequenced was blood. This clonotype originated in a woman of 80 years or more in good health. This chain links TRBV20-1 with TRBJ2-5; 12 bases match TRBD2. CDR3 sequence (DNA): TGCAGTGCTTGGACTAGCGGGGCCGGAGAGACCCAGTACTTC. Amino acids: CSAWTSGAGETQYF.